This T cell receptor beta chain was documented in a study of blood T cells in healthy people across ages. The authors ran a second PCR of about 7 to 11 cycles using a sample-barcoded 5' primer and a J-beta primer mix. TCRdb processed the 5' RACE reads anew with MiXCR; each CDR3 protein has one entry. The data show about 900,000 distinct CDR3 sequences, 62% seen once. CDR1 and CDR2 (germline): MNHEY, SVGAGI. This CDR3 comprises 15 residues. The specimen was blood. The rearrangement joins TRBV6-5 to TRBJ2-4; 9 bases align to TRBD1. The DNA matches TRBJ2-7 better at its end, which makes the J call doubtful. The TCR originated in a man aged 30-40 years in good health. For the CDR3, the DNA is TGTGCCAGCAGTTACAGACAGGGGGAAAACTACGAGCAGTACTTC. Residues: CASSYRQGENYEQYF.